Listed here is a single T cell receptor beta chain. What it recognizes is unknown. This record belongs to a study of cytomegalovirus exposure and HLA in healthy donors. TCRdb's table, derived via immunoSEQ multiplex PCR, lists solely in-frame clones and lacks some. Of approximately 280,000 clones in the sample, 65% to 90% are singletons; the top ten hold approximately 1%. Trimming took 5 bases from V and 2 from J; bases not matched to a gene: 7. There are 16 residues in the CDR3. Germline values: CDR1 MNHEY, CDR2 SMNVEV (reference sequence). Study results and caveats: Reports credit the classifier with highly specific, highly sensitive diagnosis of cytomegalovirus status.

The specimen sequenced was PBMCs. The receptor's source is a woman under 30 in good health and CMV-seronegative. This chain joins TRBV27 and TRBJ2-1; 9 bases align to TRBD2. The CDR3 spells CASSPKGGGAYNEQFF. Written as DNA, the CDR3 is TGTGCCAGCAGTCCAAAAGGCGGGGGGGCCTACAATGAGCAGTTCTTC.